The 5 T cell receptor beta chains below all came from one sample that was sequenced in a study of blood T cell repertoires in COVID-19. Measured with immunoSEQ multiplex PCR; TCRdb has only the in-frame clones, and not every one. The table shows approximately 100,000 clones, with 75% to 85% occurring only once. Sample: peripheral blood. These receptors were taken from a man aged 55 to 69 with acute or convalescent COVID-19.

The chain couples TRBV20-1 to TRBJ1-3; no firm D call. Germline loops: CDR1 DFQATT, CDR2 SNEGSKA (reference sequence). V shed 3 bases and J shed 1 base, with 10 bases lying between them. This CDR3 is 14 amino acids long. The DNA for the CDR3 is TGCAGTGCTAGTTCGGGTGGATCTGGAAACACCATATATTTT. Translated: CSASSGGSGNTIYF.

The CDR3 is CASSLGLLAGGDTQYF. The CDR3 nucleotides read TGTGCCAGCAGCTTAGGCCTGCTAGCGGGGGGGGATACGCAGTATTTT. This chain connects TRBV7-2 to TRBJ2-3, with 12 bases lining up with TRBD2. This CDR3 has 16 amino acids. V dropped 1 base and J dropped 6; count of bases not matched to a gene: 5. Germline V gene data show CDR1 as SGHTA and CDR2 as FQGNSA.

The chain uses TRBV5-1 and TRBJ2-3; 10 bases map to TRBD2. CDR1 SGHRS and CDR2 YFSETQ come from the germline V gene. The length of the CDR3 is 17 residues. Losses at the gene ends were 0 bases for V and 0 bases for J; bases not matched to a gene: 4. In DNA form, the CDR3 reads TGCGCCAGCAGCTTGGGTAGCGGGGGGACTAGCACAGATACGCAGTATTTT. Translated: CASSLGSGGTSTDTQYF.

This clone was recorded a few times. The rearrangement uses TRBV7-9 and TRBJ2-7, with 8 bases lining up with TRBD2. CDR3 length: 16 residues. Germline V gene lookup returns CDR1 SEHNR and CDR2 FQNEAQ (reference sequence). The ends lost 5 bases at V and 2 bases at J; junction bases unmatched: 11. The CDR3 reads CASSPGRGGSTYEQYV. The CDR3 DNA reads TGTGCCAGCAGCCCTGGTCGGGGGGGTAGCACCTACGAGCAGTACGTC.

This chain connects TRBV11-3 to TRBJ1-1; D gene unclear. This CDR3 comprises 13 residues. In germline, CDR1 is SGHNT, CDR2 YENEEA. V lost 1 base to trimming and J lost 1 base, with 4 bases between them. CDR3 in amino acids: CASSLGRNTEAFF. The CDR3 DNA sequence: TGTGCCAGCAGCTTAGGCAGGAACACTGAAGCTTTCTTT.